These 9 T cell receptor beta chains originate from one sample sequenced in a study of T cells in Graves' hyperthyroidism and ophthalmopathy (dated by TCRdb to the late 2010s). The receptor library was made with multiplex PCR. The sequencer was an Illumina HiSeq 2000. The TCR beta CDR3 regions were amplified from the RNA transcripts. For the first round of RT-PCR on the TCR CDR3, the HTBI primer set was used together with the Qiagen OneStep RT-PCR kit. TCRdb's own reprocessing of the public reads used fastp at Q25 and MiXCR and kept productive beta chains. Each CDR3 protein appears once, grouped with its most common genes and DNA. The sample table records about 590,000 distinct CDR3 sequences; approximately 15% of these occur just once. The ten largest clonotypes hold under 8% of the sample. The sequencing input was blood. The receptors shown here come from a woman under 40 with Graves' hyperthyroidism.

This clonotype was recorded many times. This chain links TRBV27 with TRBJ2-7; 7 positions agree with TRBD1. With V trimmed by 6 bases and J by 0 bases, 8 bases remained unmatched. The CDR3 is 15 amino acids. Looked up from germline, CDR1 is MNHEY and CDR2 is SMNVEV (reference sequence). The CDR3 here is CASSGPGGSSYEQYF. CDR3 DNA sequence: TGTGCCAGCAGCGGACCAGGGGGTAGCTCCTACGAGCAGTACTTC.

This clonotype was recorded many times. The chain is built from TRBV30 and TRBJ2-7; the match to TRBD2 covers 10 bases. V lost 3 bases, J lost 5 bases, and 7 bases stayed unmatched. The CDR3 spans 14 residues. Germline V gene sequence: CDR1 GTSNPN, CDR2 SVGIG (reference sequence). The chain's CDR3 is CAWSATSGFNEQYF. CDR3 DNA: TGTGCCTGGAGCGCGACTAGCGGGTTCAACGAGCAGTACTTC.

This clonotype was counted many times. The chain links TRBV18 to TRBJ2-7; weak D call: TRBD2 (6 bases). V lost 3 bases and J 7 bases, leaving 13 bases between the germline ends. The CDR3 is 13 amino acids. Germline CDR1 is KGHSH and CDR2 is LQKENI. The CDR3 reads CASSPDYPWEQYF. The CDR3 DNA reads as TGTGCCAGCTCACCGGACTACCCGTGGGAGCAGTACTTC.

This clonotype showed up many times. V usage is TRBV2 and J usage is TRBJ2-2, with a tentative D call TRBD1 (5 bases). There are 17 residues in the CDR3. Germline assignment: CDR1 SNHLY and CDR2 FYNNEI. V lost 4 bases, J lost 4 bases, and 19 bases lay in between. CDR3 sequence (DNA): TGTGCCAGCAGTGTTATTTTGGGGCCCGCATCCACCGGGGAGCTGTTTTTT. Translated: CASSVILGPASTGELFF. The full variable domain, completed using reference TRBV2 and TRBJ2-2, is EPEVTQTPSHQVTQMGQEVILRCVPISNHLYFYWYRQILGQKVEFLVSFYNNEISEKSEIFDDQFSVERPDGSNFTLKIRSTKLEDSAMYFCASSVILGPASTGELFFGEGSRLTVL.

This sequence joins TRBV4-1 and TRBJ2-4, with 7 bases lining up with TRBD2. Germline values: CDR1 MGHRA, CDR2 YSYEKL. The CDR3 contains 14 residues. Trimming cost V 3 bases and J 6 bases; bases outside gene matches: 5. As DNA, the CDR3 is TGCGCCAGCAGCCATCTAGCGGTTGGAAACATTCAGTACTTC. The encoded protein is CASSHLAVGNIQYF.

At least ten counts were recorded for this clonotype. The J gene is TRBJ2-7, the V gene TRBV10-3; D is possibly TRBD1 (6 bases). The V end lost 4 bases, the J end lost 4 bases, and 8 bases lay between the germline ends. This CDR3 region has 12 residues. Germline V gives CDR1 ENHRY, CDR2 SYGVKD. This CDR3 reads CAISADRYEQYF. The CDR3 bases are TGTGCCATCAGTGCGGACAGATACGAGCAGTACTTC.

This clonotype was seen more than once but under ten times. The rearrangement links TRBV6-1 to TRBJ1-2; D is possibly TRBD1 (5 bases). CDR1 and CDR2 from the germline V gene are MNHNS and SASEGT. The CDR3 sequence is 15 residues long. V was shortened by 8 bases and J by 8 bases, with 24 bases between the two germline ends. This CDR3 is CASFERGSTSGGYTF. The CDR3 DNA is TGTGCCAGCTTTGAGAGGGGATCGACGTCCGGGGGCTACACCTTC.

The rearrangement uses TRBV28 and TRBJ2-2; D is uncertain. V lost 1 base and J lost 6, with 12 bases in between. CDR3 length equals 15 residues. Per germline, CDR1 MDHEN and CDR2 SYDVKM. CDR3 DNA sequence: TGTGCCAGCAGTTTATCTAGGGTCGGGCCCGGGGAGCTGTTTTTT. It is translated as CASSLSRVGPGELFF.

This clonotype has at least ten counts. This rearrangement joins TRBV6-1 to TRBJ2-3; possible D gene TRBD2, 6 bases. With 2 bases removed from V and 6 bases from J, the gap between germline ends came to 18 bases. Germline V gives CDR1 MNHNS, CDR2 SASEGT. The CDR3 consists of 16 residues. CDR3 sequence (DNA): TGTGCCAGCAGTGAAAGACGGGAGTCCCCGGGGGATACGCAGTATTTT. Its protein product is CASSERRESPGDTQYF.